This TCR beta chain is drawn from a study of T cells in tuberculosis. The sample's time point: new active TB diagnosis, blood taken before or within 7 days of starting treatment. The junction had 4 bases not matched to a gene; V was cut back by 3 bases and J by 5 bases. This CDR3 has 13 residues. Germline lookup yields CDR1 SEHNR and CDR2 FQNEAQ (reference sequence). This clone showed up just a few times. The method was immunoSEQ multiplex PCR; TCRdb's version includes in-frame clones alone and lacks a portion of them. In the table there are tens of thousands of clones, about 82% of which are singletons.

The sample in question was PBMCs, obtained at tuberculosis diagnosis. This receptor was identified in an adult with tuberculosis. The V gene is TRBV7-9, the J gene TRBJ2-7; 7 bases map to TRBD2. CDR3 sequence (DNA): TGTGCCAGCAGCTTCGCGGGGGTTGACGAGCAGTACTTC. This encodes CASSFAGVDEQYF.